Listed below are T cell receptor beta chains from one sample, sequenced in a study of cytomegalovirus exposure and HLA in healthy donors. Repertoires were generated with immunoSEQ multiplex PCR, while TCRdb's copy carries only in-frame clones and drops some. The sample comprises 110,000 or so clones, approximately 75% of which are singletons, and about 1.7% rests with the top ten. The sequenced material came from PBMCs. Every receptor here comes from a man between 40 and 49 years old in good health and CMV-seronegative. Each CDR3 is given with its conserved first and last residue. Fields, in order: J gene, D gene, V gene, clone size, CDR3 protein, CDR3 DNA. The D gene is left open where the match is weak. Clone size is not always given. Where it is, it says once, few, many or a class for expanded clones.

>TRBJ2-7|NA|TRBV27|few
CASSYTAFYEQYF
TGTGCCAGCAGTTACACCGCCTTCTACGAGCAGTACTTC
>TRBJ1-1|TRBD1|TRBV18|few
CASSPQGAENTEAFF
TGTGCCAGCTCACCACAGGGGGCGGAAAACACTGAAGCTTTCTTT
>TRBJ2-5|NA|TRBV30|NA
CAWTGSRTETQYF
TGTGCCTGGACAGGGTCCCGCACGGAGACCCAGTACTTC
>TRBJ2-7|NA|TRBV18|NA
CASSPGDEQYF
TGTGCCAGCTCACCGGGCGACGAGCAGTACTTC
>TRBJ2-7|NA|TRBV10-3|NA
CAISTGESYEQYF
TGTGCCATCAGTACAGGAGAATCCTACGAGCAGTACTTC
>TRBJ2-7|NA|TRBV4-1|NA
CASSLTQDSYEQYF
TGCGCCAGCAGCCTCACCCAGGACTCCTACGAGCAGTACTTC
>TRBJ2-7|TRBD1|TRBV25-1|NA
CASRRDRGSYEQYF
TGTGCCAGCCGCCGGGACAGGGGATCCTACGAGCAGTACTTC
>TRBJ2-7|TRBD2|TRBV5-1|once
CASSLTSGRFDEQYF
TGCGCCAGCAGCTTAACTAGCGGGAGGTTTGACGAGCAGTACTTC
>TRBJ2-1|NA|TRBV29-1|few
CSVDRSYNEQFF
TGCAGCGTTGACCGGTCATACAATGAGCAGTTCTTC
>TRBJ2-1|TRBD1|TRBV27|NA
CASRPGGQGLYNEQFF
TGTGCCAGCAGACCCGGGGGACAGGGTCTCTACAATGAGCAGTTCTTC
>TRBJ2-2|NA|TRBV18|few
CASSRGGGTSNTGELFF
TGTGCCAGCTCGAGAGGGGGCGGGACCTCGAACACCGGGGAGCTGTTTTTT
>TRBJ1-3|NA|TRBV5-6|NA
CASSLTGSGNTIYF
TGTGCCAGCAGTCTGACAGGATCCGGAAACACCATATATTTT
>TRBJ2-3|NA|TRBV9|NA
CASSVAGRADTQYF
TGTGCCAGCAGCGTAGCGGGAAGGGCAGATACGCAGTATTTT
>TRBJ2-2|TRBD2|TRBV5-1|NA
CASSSSGGAITGELFF
TGCGCCAGCAGCTCCAGCGGGGGGGCCATCACCGGGGAGCTGTTTTTT
>TRBJ2-3|TRBD1|TRBV9|NA
CASSVGWTGFVDTQYF
TGTGCCAGCAGCGTTGGGTGGACAGGGTTCGTTGATACGCAGTATTTT
>TRBJ1-1|NA|TRBV7-9|NA
CASSFTGLPEAFF
TGTGCCAGCAGCTTCACAGGTCTACCTGAAGCTTTCTTT
>TRBJ2-5|TRBD2|TRBV4-3|NA
CASSQDLTSGNVKETQYF
TGCGCCAGCAGCCAAGATCTGACTAGCGGGAACGTTAAAGAGACCCAGTACTTC
>TRBJ2-3|TRBD2|TRBV6-6|NA
CASSYDGRGSTDTQYF
TGTGCCAGCAGTTACGACGGGAGGGGAAGCACAGATACGCAGTATTTT
>TRBJ1-4|NA|TRBV6-6|NA
CASILGLAGTNEKLFF
TGTGCCAGCATCCTAGGGCTGGCAGGGACTAATGAAAAACTGTTTTTT
>TRBJ2-7|NA|TRBV6-1|NA
CASSGQLQGSYEQYF
TGTGCCAGCAGTGGGCAGCTACAGGGTTCGTACGAGCAGTACTTC
>TRBJ2-5|NA|TRBV27|NA
CASSRAEAGGQRTQYF
TGTGCCAGCAGCCGGGCGGAAGCGGGTGGGCAGCGAACCCAGTACTTC
>TRBJ2-3|TRBD1|TRBV19|NA
CASSITGGVGDTQYF
TGTGCCAGTAGTATCACAGGGGGCGTAGGAGATACGCAGTATTTT
>TRBJ2-7|TRBD1|TRBV4-1|NA
CASSQDEDRGEYEQYF
TGCGCCAGCAGCCAAGATGAGGACAGGGGGGAATACGAGCAGTACTTC
>TRBJ1-1|NA|TRBV9|NA
CASSVVKNTEAFF
TGTGCCAGCAGCGTAGTTAAAAACACTGAAGCTTTCTTT
>TRBJ2-7|TRBD2|TRBV10-3|once
CAIFSGGTYEQYF
TGTGCCATCTTTTCGGGAGGGACCTACGAGCAGTACTTC
>TRBJ1-2|TRBD1|TRBV6-5|NA
CASSRTGGNYGYTF
TGTGCCAGCAGTCGGACAGGGGGAAACTATGGCTACACCTTC
>TRBJ2-3|TRBD2|TRBV10-3|NA
CAISEILAGGADTQYF
TGTGCCATCAGTGAAATCCTGGCGGGAGGCGCAGATACGCAGTATTTT